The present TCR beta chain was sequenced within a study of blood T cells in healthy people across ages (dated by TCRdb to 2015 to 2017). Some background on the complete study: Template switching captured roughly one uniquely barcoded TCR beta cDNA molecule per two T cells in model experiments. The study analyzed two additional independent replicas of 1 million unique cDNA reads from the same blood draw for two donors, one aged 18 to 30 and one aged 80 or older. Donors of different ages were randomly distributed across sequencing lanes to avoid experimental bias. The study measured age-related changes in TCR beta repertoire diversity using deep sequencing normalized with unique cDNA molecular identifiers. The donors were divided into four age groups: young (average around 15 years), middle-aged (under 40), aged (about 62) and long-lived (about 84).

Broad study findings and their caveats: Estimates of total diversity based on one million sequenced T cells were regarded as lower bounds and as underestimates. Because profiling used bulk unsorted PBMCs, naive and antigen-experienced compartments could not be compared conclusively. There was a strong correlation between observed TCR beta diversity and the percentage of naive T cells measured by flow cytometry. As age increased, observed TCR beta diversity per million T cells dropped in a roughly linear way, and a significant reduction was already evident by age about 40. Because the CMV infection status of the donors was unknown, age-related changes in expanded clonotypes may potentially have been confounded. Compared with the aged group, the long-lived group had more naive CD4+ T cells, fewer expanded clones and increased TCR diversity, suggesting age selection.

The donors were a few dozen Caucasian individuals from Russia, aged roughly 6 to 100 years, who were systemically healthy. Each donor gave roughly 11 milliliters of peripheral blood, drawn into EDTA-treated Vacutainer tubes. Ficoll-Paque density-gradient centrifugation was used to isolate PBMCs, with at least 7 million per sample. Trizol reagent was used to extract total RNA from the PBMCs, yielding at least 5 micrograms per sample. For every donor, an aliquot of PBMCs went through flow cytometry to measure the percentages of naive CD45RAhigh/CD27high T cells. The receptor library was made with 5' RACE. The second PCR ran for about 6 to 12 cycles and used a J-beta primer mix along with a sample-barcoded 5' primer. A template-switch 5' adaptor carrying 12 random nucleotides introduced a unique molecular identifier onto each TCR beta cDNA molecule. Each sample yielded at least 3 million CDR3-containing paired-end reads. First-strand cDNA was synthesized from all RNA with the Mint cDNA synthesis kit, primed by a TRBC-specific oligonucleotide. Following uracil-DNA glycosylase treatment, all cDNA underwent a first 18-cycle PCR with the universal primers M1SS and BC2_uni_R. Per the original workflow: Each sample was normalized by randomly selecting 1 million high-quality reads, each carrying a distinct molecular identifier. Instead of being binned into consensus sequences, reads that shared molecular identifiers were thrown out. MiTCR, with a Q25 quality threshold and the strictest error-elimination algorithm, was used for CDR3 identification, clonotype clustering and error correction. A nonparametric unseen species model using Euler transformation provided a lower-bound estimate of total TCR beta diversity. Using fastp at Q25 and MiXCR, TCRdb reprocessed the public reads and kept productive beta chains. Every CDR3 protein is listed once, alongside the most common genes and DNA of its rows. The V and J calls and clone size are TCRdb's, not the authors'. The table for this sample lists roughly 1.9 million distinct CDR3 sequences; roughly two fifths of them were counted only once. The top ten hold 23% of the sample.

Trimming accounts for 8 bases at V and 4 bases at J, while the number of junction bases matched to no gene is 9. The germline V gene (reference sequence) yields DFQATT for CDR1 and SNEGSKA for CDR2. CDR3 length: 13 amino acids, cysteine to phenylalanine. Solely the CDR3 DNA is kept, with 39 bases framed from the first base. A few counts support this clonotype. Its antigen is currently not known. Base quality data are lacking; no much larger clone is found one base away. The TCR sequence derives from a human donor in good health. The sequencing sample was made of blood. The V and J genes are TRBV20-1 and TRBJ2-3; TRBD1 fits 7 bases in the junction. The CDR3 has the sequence CSPRGGIADTQYF. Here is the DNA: TGCAGTCCCCGAGGGGGCATTGCAGATACGCAGTATTTT.